This T cell receptor beta chain was sequenced during a study of T cells in Graves' hyperthyroidism and ophthalmopathy. This clonotype was seen a few times. Its antigen is currently unknown. RNA transcripts were the template for amplifying TCR beta CDR3 regions. Carried out on the TCR CDR3, a first-round RT-PCR used the HTBI primer set. TCRdb redid the calling of the multiplex PCR reads with MiXCR, one entry per CDR3 protein. Of about 640,000 distinct CDR3 sequences listed, roughly 20% are singletons. Study-wide points: The model predicted ophthalmopathy a median around 6.5 months before onset. Through a model of 13 V-J features, ophthalmopathy was separated from stable hyperthyroidism.

With duration under 3 months, ophthalmopathy was active: Clinical Activity Score at least 3, NOSPECS at least 4. A 10 ml volume of fresh peripheral blood provided the PBMCs. The germline gives CDR1 ENHRY, CDR2 SYGVKD. V dropped 1 base and J dropped 8 bases, with 9 bases sitting between them. The CDR3 extends over 13 amino acids. V is TRBV10-3 and J is TRBJ2-1; possible D gene TRBD1, 5 bases. This clonotype originated in a man younger than 45 with Graves' ophthalmopathy. Sequenced input: blood. In DNA, the CDR3 is TGTGCCATCAGTGAGTACAGGCAGGATGAGCAGTTCTTC. It is translated as CAISEYRQDEQFF.